The 14 T cell receptor beta chains below all came from one sample that was sequenced in a study of identical twins. TCRdb reanalysed the 5' RACE reads using MiXCR and keeps one entry per CDR3 protein. The top ten hold around 13% of the sample, which has more than 600,000 distinct CDR3 sequences, about 20% seen once. The same specimen was also included in a second study, on T cells expressing NK-cell markers.

Material for sequencing was PBMCs. The receptors were gathered from a woman younger than 35 in good health.

This clonotype occurred many times. The CDR3 nucleotides read TGTGCCAGCAGTCGGCGAGGGCTAGAGCGGGAGCCCAATGAGCAGTTCTTC. Translating gives CASSRRGLEREPNEQFF. This rearrangement joins TRBV6-1 to TRBJ2-1; 8 bases match TRBD2. This CDR3 comprises 17 residues. The germline V gene has CDR1 MNHNS and CDR2 SASEGT. Trimming took 5 bases from V and 6 from J; bases not matched to a gene: 15.

This clonotype has a handful of counts. The chain employs TRBV5-6 and TRBJ2-7; D is possibly TRBD2 (6 bases). Trimming removed 3 bases from V and 7 bases from J, with 17 bases in between. This CDR3 comprises 14 residues. Germline-derived CDR1 and CDR2 are SGHDT and YYEEEE. CDR3 DNA sequence: TGTGCCAGCAGCTCCCTGAGCGGGTTGAGGGAGCAGTACTTC. This sequence encodes CASSSLSGLREQYF.

The chain is built from TRBV11-1 and TRBJ1-6; 7 bases are shared with TRBD1. Trimming cost V 4 bases and J 1 base; bases outside gene matches: 1. The CDR3 runs to 15 residues. Germline-derived CDR1 and CDR2 are SGHAT and FQDESV (reference sequence). This CDR3 is CASSSGQSYNSPLHF. CDR3 DNA: TGTGCCAGCAGCTCGGGACAGTCCTATAATTCACCCCTCCACTTT.

V and J are TRBV20-1 and TRBJ1-1; TRBD1 matches 8 bases. CDR1 and CDR2 (germline): DFQATT, SNEGSKA (reference sequence). Unmatched junction bases numbered 4, after V lost 0 bases and J lost 7 bases. CDR3 size: 13 residues. The CDR3 is CSARDSGTGEAFF. CDR3 coding DNA: TGCAGTGCTAGAGATTCAGGGACAGGTGAAGCTTTCTTT.

This clonotype was counted between two and nine times. The V call is TRBV12-3 or TRBV12-4, the J call TRBJ2-1; 14 bases are shared with TRBD2. J gave up 5 bases and V 7 bases, and 1 base lay outside the gene matches. CDR3 length: 14 residues. CDR3 sequence: CASTGLAGDNEQFF. The CDR3 DNA follows: TGTGCCAGCACGGGACTAGCGGGGGACAATGAGCAGTTCTTC.

This clonotype has just a few counts. The V gene is TRBV7-2, the J gene TRBJ2-3; D is perhaps TRBD2 (5 bases). V lost 5 bases, J lost 4 bases, and 13 bases lay in between. Germline V gene data show CDR1 as SGHTA and CDR2 as FQGNSA. The CDR3 is made up of 14 amino acids. This CDR3 reads CASSTVLASDTQYF. Here the CDR3 DNA reads TGTGCCAGCAGCACCGTTCTAGCATCAGATACGCAGTATTTT. Full variable domain (outside the CDR3, taken from reference TRBV7-2 and TRBJ2-3): GAGVSQSPSNKVTEKGKDVELRCDPISGHTALYWYRQSLGQGLEFLIYFQGNSAPDKSGLPSDRFSAERTGGSVSTLTIQRTQQEDSAVYLCASSTVLASDTQYFGPGTRLTVL.

The chain combines TRBV20-1 with TRBJ1-2; a weak D match, TRBD1 (6 bases). V was clipped by 6 bases and J by 8 bases, with 22 bases between them. Germline V CDR1 and CDR2: DFQATT, SNEGSKA (reference sequence). CDR3 size: 14 residues. CDR3 region: CSARRTETNIGYTF. As DNA, the CDR3 is TGCAGTGCCCGCCGGACAGAGACAAACATAGGCTACACCTTC.

V usage is TRBV11-3 and J usage is TRBJ2-1; D is unclear. This CDR3 region has 15 residues. Trimming pared 5 bases from V and 4 bases from J, leaving 15 bases between. Germline CDR1 SGHNT, CDR2 YENEEA. CDR3 nucleotide sequence: TGTGCCAGCAGCCCTCTCCTGACCGGGTACAATGAGCAGTTCTTC. Protein: CASSPLLTGYNEQFF.

The chain uses TRBV20-1 and TRBJ2-7; D call uncertain. The length of the CDR3 is 13 residues. The V gene's germline CDR1 is DFQATT and CDR2 SNEGSKA (reference sequence). The V end lost 0 bases, the J end lost 2 bases, and 8 bases lay between the germline ends. This CDR3 reads CSARDRTAYEQYF. The CDR3 DNA sequence: TGCAGTGCTAGAGACCGGACCGCCTACGAGCAGTACTTC.

The chain employs TRBV27 and TRBJ2-7; the D gene is possibly TRBD2 (6 bases). The CDR3 totals 13 residues. Per the germline V gene, CDR1 is MNHEY and CDR2 is SMNVEV (reference sequence). The V and J ends lost 6 bases and 6 bases respectively, with 15 bases between them. The CDR3 nucleotides are TGTGCCAGCAGGAGTGGGGGGTTTGGCGAGCAGTACTTC. It encodes CASRSGGFGEQYF.

This sequence joins TRBV9 and TRBJ2-5, with a tentative D call TRBD1 (5 bases). Germline values: CDR1 SGDLS, CDR2 YYNGEE. The CDR3 sequence is 14 residues long. V shed 0 bases and J shed 4 bases, with 10 bases lying between them. This CDR3 reads CASSVGWTSETQYF. CDR3 sequence (DNA): TGTGCCAGCAGCGTAGGCTGGACATCAGAGACCCAGTACTTC.

The rearrangement joins TRBV29-1 to TRBJ2-2; tentatively, D is TRBD1 or TRBD2 (5 bases each). Germline CDR1 and CDR2: SQVTM and ANQGSEA. The CDR3 is made up of 16 amino acids. Trimming removed 7 bases from V and 4 bases from J, with 22 bases in between. CDR3 nucleotides: TGCAGCGCAGAGAAGGGTCGGGGCGAAGTCACCGGGGAGCTGTTTTTT. The encoded protein is CSAEKGRGEVTGELFF.

This clonotype was recorded a few times. The chain couples TRBV20-1 to TRBJ2-7, with D perhaps TRBD1 (6 bases). The ends were cut back, 2 bases at V and 1 base at J, with 12 bases in the middle. The germline V gene has CDR1 DFQATT and CDR2 SNEGSKA (reference sequence). This CDR3 has 14 residues. Here the CDR3 DNA reads TGCAGTGCTAGACTGACAGGATCTTCCTACGAGCAGTACTTC. Translated, it gives CSARLTGSSYEQYF.

This chain links TRBV12-3 or TRBV12-4 with TRBJ2-2; no clear D. The CDR3 is made up of 15 amino acids. V gave up 2 bases and J gave up 2 bases, with 9 bases separating them. The CDR3 DNA reads as TGTGCCAGCAGTTTAATGATAGCAAACACCGGGGAGCTGTTTTTT. Protein sequence: CASSLMIANTGELFF.